These T cell receptor beta chains were read from a single sample in a study of blood T cell repertoires in COVID-19. TCRdb's table, derived via immunoSEQ multiplex PCR, lists solely in-frame clones and lacks some. The sample shows more than 250,000 clones, approximately 88% of them seen only once. Sequencing was performed on PBMCs or T cells enriched from blood (not recorded which). All receptors derive from a woman aged 40 to 50 with acute COVID-19. CDR3s include the opening cysteine and the closing phenylalanine or tryptophan. D genes are given only for firm matches. The listing skips clone size in some rows; elsewhere it reads once, few, many or a size class.

TRBV4-3	-	TRBJ1-3	-	CASSQVSVISGNTIYF	TGCGCCAGCAGCCAAGTTAGTGTCATCTCTGGAAACACCATATATTTT
TRBV30	-	TRBJ2-3	TRBD2	CASDGTSGIDTQYF	TGTGCCTCTGACGGGACTAGCGGGATCGATACGCAGTATTTT
TRBV2	-	TRBJ1-2	TRBD1	CASSEFGTGGAYGYTF	TGTGCCAGCAGTGAGTTTGGGACAGGGGGCGCGTATGGCTACACCTTC
TRBV6-4	-	TRBJ2-2	TRBD2	CATYFGLAGYPRNTGELFF	TGTGCCACCTACTTCGGACTAGCGGGATACCCCAGAAACACCGGGGAGCTGTTTTTT
TRBV27	-	TRBJ1-1	TRBD1	CASSPPGQTSSMNTEAFF	TGTGCCAGCAGCCCACCGGGACAGACGTCCAGTATGAACACTGAAGCTTTCTTT
TRBV7-9	few	TRBJ2-7	-	CASSFASKNEQYF	TGTGCCAGCAGCTTCGCGTCAAAGAACGAGCAGTACTTC
TRBV27	-	TRBJ2-3	TRBD2	CASSFTSGSADTQYF	TGTGCCAGCAGTTTTACTAGCGGGAGCGCAGATACGCAGTATTTT
TRBV18	-	TRBJ2-3	TRBD2	CASSHLAEDTDTQYF	TGTGCCAGCTCACATCTAGCGGAGGACACAGATACGCAGTATTTT
TRBV5-4	-	TRBJ1-2	-	CASSPSLAGADYGYTF	TGTGCCAGCAGCCCTTCGTTGGCGGGGGCAGACTATGGCTACACCTTC
TRBV7-2	-	TRBJ1-1	-	CASSLAVERSAFF	TGTGCCAGCAGCTTAGCGGTGGAGAGATCCGCTTTCTTT